In its sample, the clone carrying this TCR beta chain was seen once. The target antigen is unknown. V was clipped by 7 bases and J by 7 bases; unmatched bases: 2. This CDR3 contains 13 residues. Germline CDR1 is SGDLS and CDR2 is YYNGEE. Profiling relied on immunoSEQ multiplex PCR, and the TCRdb table lists in-frame clones only, not all of them. The table shows about 140,000 clones, with 88% occurring only once. This sample is part of a study of cytomegalovirus exposure and HLA in healthy donors. Study results and limitations: Rarity marked most TCR sequences, yet some public TCRs occurred in many donors. Researchers counted around 150 TCR beta chains as cytomegalovirus-associated. The tendency of first-cohort TCR clusters to co-occur in the 90 to 150 validation repertoires emerged from a later analysis.

The chain employs TRBV9 and TRBJ1-6; 10 positions agree with TRBD1. This receptor was obtained from a woman aged 18-29 years in good health and CMV-seropositive. Source material: PBMCs. CDR3: CASRQGANSPLHF. The CDR3 coding sequence is TGTGCCAGCCGACAGGGGGCCAATTCACCCCTCCACTTT.